Presented here are 20 T cell receptor beta chains from one specimen sequenced in a study of T cell changes during pregnancy in multiple sclerosis. Libraries were prepared by immunoSEQ multiplex PCR; TCRdb keeps only in-frame clonotypes and omits some of them. The sample holds 60,000 to 90,000 clones; approximately 89% are singletons and the top ten take 1.5% to 2%. The sequencing here drew on peripheral blood, taken before pregnancy. The receptor source for this set is a female donor with multiple sclerosis, enrolled in a pregnancy study.

The rearrangement links TRBV2 to TRBJ2-2, with TRBD1 matching 8 bases. The CDR3 is 15 residues long. V dropped 7 bases and J dropped 0; count of bases not matched to a gene: 4. Germline assignment: CDR1 SNHLY and CDR2 FYNNEI. The DNA for the CDR3 is TGTGCCAGCACCTGGACAGGGCCGAACACCGGGGAGCTGTTTTTT. This translates into CASTWTGPNTGELFF.

V usage is TRBV11-3 and J usage is TRBJ1-1; D not resolved. Germline values: CDR1 SGHNT, CDR2 YENEEA. The CDR3 is made up of 12 amino acids. Deletions cut 5 bases from V and 7 bases from J, with 11 bases between. The CDR3 DNA is TGTGCCAGCAGCCGAGACGGGATTGAAGCTTTCTTT. Protein sequence: CASSRDGIEAFF.

The rearrangement joins TRBV15 to TRBJ1-5; a weak D match, TRBD1 (6 bases). The germline V gene has CDR1 LNHNV and CDR2 YYDKDF (reference sequence). The CDR3 covers 15 residues. Deletions cut 3 bases from V and 7 bases from J, with 16 bases between. The CDR3 nucleotides read TGTGCCACCAGCAGTGCTCGGGAGGGGGGGCAGCCCCAGCATTTT. Translation: CATSSAREGGQPQHF.

Only a few counts were recorded for this clone. The chain has TRBV9 and TRBJ2-7; 10 bases line up with TRBD2. The length of the CDR3 is 12 residues. The J segment lost 6 bases and the V segment lost 4 bases, leaving 1 base of the junction unmatched. Germline CDR1 is SGDLS and CDR2 is YYNGEE. CDR3 nucleotide sequence: TGTGCCAGCAGCCGGACTAGCGGCGAGCAGTACTTC. This sequence encodes CASSRTSGEQYF.

The CDR3 spells CASSTFRQGATGYGYTF. CDR3 nucleotide sequence: TGTGCCAGTAGCACTTTCAGACAGGGGGCCACTGGCTATGGCTACACCTTC. The chain is built from TRBV19 and TRBJ1-2, with TRBD1 matching 10 bases. Germline values: CDR1 LNHDA, CDR2 SQIVND (reference sequence). J was trimmed by 4 bases and V by 6 bases; bases with no gene match: 14. This CDR3 has 17 residues.

The V gene is TRBV28, the J gene TRBJ1-2, with 9 nucleotides matching TRBD1. The CDR3 extends over 14 amino acids. V dropped 7 bases and J dropped 5; count of bases not matched to a gene: 8. Germline CDR1 and CDR2: MDHEN and SYDVKM. CDR3 amino acids: CASTPGGQGYGYTF. CDR3 in DNA: TGTGCCAGCACCCCGGGAGGACAGGGGTATGGCTACACCTTC.

This chain joins TRBV7-2 and TRBJ1-2; D remains ambiguous. V was pared by 2 bases and J by 6 bases, with 16 bases between. This CDR3 has 15 residues. CDR1 and CDR2 (germline): SGHTA, FQGNSA. The CDR3 region has the DNA TGTGCCAGCAGCTTAATTAGCGGTTCCGTGGATGGCTACACCTTC. Translated, it gives CASSLISGSVDGYTF.

The J gene is TRBJ1-1, the V gene TRBV6-6; 7 bases are shared with TRBD1. The ends lost 7 bases at V and 2 bases at J; junction bases unmatched: 10. Germline CDR1 and CDR2: MNHNY and SVGAGI (reference sequence). The CDR3 has 15 residues. The CDR3 DNA reads TGTGCCAGCAAACAGAGGGACAGACCAAACACTGAAGCTTTCTTT. Protein sequence: CASKQRDRPNTEAFF.

V usage is TRBV28 and J usage is TRBJ1-6, with D possibly being TRBD1 (6 bases). Trimming left V 6 bases short and J 9 bases short, with 18 bases between. The CDR3 loop spans 15 amino acids. Per germline, CDR1 MDHEN and CDR2 SYDVKM. The CDR3 is CASRTQGGGFSPLHF. Here the CDR3 DNA reads TGTGCCAGCAGAACACAGGGCGGCGGATTTTCACCCCTCCACTTT.

This rearrangement joins TRBV28 to TRBJ1-6; TRBD1 is a possible D gene (5 bases). The germline V gene encodes CDR1 MDHEN and CDR2 SYDVKM. This CDR3 is built from 14 residues. Trimming left V 5 bases short and J 13 bases short, with 18 bases between. The chain's CDR3 is CASSTGREVGPLHF. The DNA of the CDR3 is TGTGCCAGCAGTACGGGACGGGAGGTCGGTCCCCTCCACTTT.

The chain is built from TRBV15 and TRBJ2-1; TRBD2 aligns across 9 bases. The length of the CDR3 is 18 residues. Germline V CDR1 and CDR2: LNHNV, YYDKDF (reference sequence). Losses at the gene ends were 0 bases for V and 8 bases for J; bases not matched to a gene: 14. The CDR3 nucleotides are TGTGCCACCAGCAGAGATCTCTTTGGGACTAGCAGCCCCCATGAGCAGTTCTTC. It is translated as CATSRDLFGTSSPHEQFF.

This chain connects TRBV10-3 to TRBJ1-3; TRBD1 aligns across 7 bases. The CDR3 spans 15 residues. Germline V gene data show CDR1 as ENHRY and CDR2 as SYGVKD. V was clipped by 5 bases and J by 7 bases; unmatched bases: 11. The CDR3 DNA is TGTGCCATCAGTATGAGTAGGGACAGAGGGAACACCATATATTTT. Protein: CAISMSRDRGNTIYF.

The J gene is TRBJ2-3, the V gene TRBV18, with D unresolved. V lost 4 bases and J lost 3, with 8 bases in between. The CDR3 consists of 13 residues. CDR1 KGHSH and CDR2 LQKENI come from the germline V gene. This chain's CDR3 is CASSQMATDTQYF. In DNA, the CDR3 is TGTGCCAGCTCACAGATGGCTACAGATACGCAGTATTTT.

This clone was detected a few times. The chain combines TRBV5-1 with TRBJ1-1; maybe TRBD1 (5 bases). V dropped 4 bases and J dropped 1 base, with 11 bases sitting between them. Germline CDR1 and CDR2: SGHRS and YFSETQ. CDR3 length: 14 residues. CDR3 loop: CASSLLTANTEAFF. The CDR3 bases are TGCGCCAGCAGCCTTTTGACAGCGAACACTGAAGCTTTCTTT.

V and J are TRBV27 and TRBJ1-1; D not certain. The CDR3 loop spans 13 amino acids. Germline assignment: CDR1 MNHEY and CDR2 SMNVEV (reference sequence). The germline V and J ends were trimmed by 8 bases and 7 bases, with 17 bases remaining between them. DNA of the CDR3: TGTGCCAGCCACCCCCCCCAGGAGGGTGAAGCTTTCTTT. As protein: CASHPPQEGEAFF.

CDR3 amino acids: CASSGVSPGGSGEKLFF. CDR3 bases: TGTGCCAGCAGTGGTGTTTCACCGGGGGGCTCGGGGGAAAAACTGTTTTTT. V usage is TRBV2 and J usage is TRBJ1-4, with a tentative D call TRBD1 (6 bases). Trimming took 4 bases from V and 8 from J, leaving 23 bases between them. This CDR3 contains 17 residues. Looked up from germline, CDR1 is SNHLY and CDR2 is FYNNEI. Looking up the rest from reference TRBV2 and TRBJ1-4 gives the full variable domain: EPEVTQTPSHQVTQMGQEVILRCVPISNHLYFYWYRQILGQKVEFLVSFYNNEISEKSEIFDDQFSVERPDGSNFTLKIRSTKLEDSAMYFCASSGVSPGGSGEKLFFGSGTQLSVL.

The chain couples TRBV2 to TRBJ1-5, with TRBD1 matching 8 bases. With V trimmed by 7 bases and J by 7 bases, 9 bases remained unmatched. CDR1 and CDR2 (germline): SNHLY, FYNNEI. The CDR3 has 14 residues. The CDR3 loop reads CASTSDRGPQPQHF. CDR3 nucleotide sequence: TGTGCCAGCACTTCCGACAGGGGCCCCCAGCCCCAGCATTTT.

The V gene is TRBV6-5, the J gene TRBJ2-7, with 7 nucleotides matching TRBD1. The germline V gene encodes CDR1 MNHEY and CDR2 SVGAGI. V dropped 6 bases and J dropped 3; count of bases not matched to a gene: 5. CDR3 length: 13 amino acids. In nucleotides, the CDR3 is TGTGCCAGCAGAACCCAGGGGGTCTACGAGCAGTACTTC. Translated: CASRTQGVYEQYF.

V usage is TRBV27 and J usage is TRBJ1-4, with D maybe TRBD1 (6 bases). Looked up from germline, CDR1 is MNHEY and CDR2 is SMNVEV (reference sequence). The V gene lost 0 bases and the J gene lost 3 bases, with 11 bases spanning the gap. The CDR3 is 16 residues long. The CDR3 sequence: CASSLSRGLANEKLFF. CDR3 sequence (DNA): TGTGCCAGCAGTTTATCGAGGGGGTTAGCTAATGAAAAACTGTTTTTT. Based on the CDR3 plus reference TRBV27 and TRBJ1-4, the full variable domain is EAQVTQNPRYLITVTGKKLTVTCSQNMNHEYMSWYRQDPGLGLRQIYYSMNVEVTDKGDVPEGYKVSRKEKRNFPLILESPSPNQTSLYFCASSLSRGLANEKLFFGSGTQLSVL.

This chain uses TRBV6-1 with TRBJ2-3, with TRBD2 matching over 16 bases. J lost 15 bases, V lost 3 bases, and 9 bases had no gene match. The CDR3 is 15 residues long. Germline CDR1 is MNHNS and CDR2 is SASEGT. CDR3 sequence (DNA): TGTGCCAGCAGTGAGGGGACTAGCGGGGGGGCCCTTCCCTATTTT. Amino acids: CASSEGTSGGALPYF.